The 3 T cell receptor beta chains listed next were all sequenced from one sample in a study of T cells in Graves' hyperthyroidism and ophthalmopathy (dated by TCRdb to the late 2010s). Receptor libraries were prepared by multiplex PCR. Sequencing relied on an Illumina HiSeq 2000. The TCR beta CDR3 regions were amplified from the RNA transcripts. A first-round RT-PCR of the TCR CDR3 used the HTBI primer set with the Qiagen OneStep RT-PCR kit. In-frame beta chains were kept once TCRdb had trimmed the public reads at Q25 with fastp and called clones with MiXCR. Duplicate CDR3 protein sequences are folded into a single record with the most common DNA and genes. The sample table lists about 300,000 distinct CDR3 sequences, roughly a fifth of them with a count of one. Roughly 40% of the sample is held by the ten biggest clonotypes. The specimen was blood. The receptors stem from a man aged 50 to 59 with Graves' ophthalmopathy.

This clonotype was seen at least ten times. The chain has TRBV28 and TRBJ1-2; 10 nucleotides match TRBD1. The CDR3 has 14 amino acids. V shed 3 bases and J 4 bases; nucleotides not matched to a gene: 2. Germline loops: CDR1 MDHEN, CDR2 SYDVKM. CDR3 residues: CASSFGTGAYGYTF. DNA for the CDR3: TGTGCCAGCAGTTTTGGGACAGGGGCCTATGGCTACACCTTC.

This clonotype was counted many times. As DNA, the CDR3 is TGTGCCAGCAGTTGGCCGGACAGGGTCGATACGCAGTATTTT. Translated: CASSWPDRVDTQYF. This chain connects TRBV12-3 or TRBV12-4 to TRBJ2-3, with 8 bases that match TRBD1. The V and J ends lost 4 bases and 6 bases, in that order; junction bases with no gene match: 6. This CDR3 contains 14 residues.

There are a few counts of this clonotype. The chain recombines TRBV2 with TRBJ2-1; D gene unclear. The germline V and J ends were trimmed by 5 bases and 2 bases, with 16 bases remaining between them. In germline, CDR1 is SNHLY, CDR2 FYNNEI. The CDR3 consists of 16 residues. The CDR3 loop is CASSPQALGTYNEQFF. As DNA, the CDR3 is TGTGCCAGCAGTCCCCAGGCGTTGGGAACCTACAATGAGCAGTTCTTC.